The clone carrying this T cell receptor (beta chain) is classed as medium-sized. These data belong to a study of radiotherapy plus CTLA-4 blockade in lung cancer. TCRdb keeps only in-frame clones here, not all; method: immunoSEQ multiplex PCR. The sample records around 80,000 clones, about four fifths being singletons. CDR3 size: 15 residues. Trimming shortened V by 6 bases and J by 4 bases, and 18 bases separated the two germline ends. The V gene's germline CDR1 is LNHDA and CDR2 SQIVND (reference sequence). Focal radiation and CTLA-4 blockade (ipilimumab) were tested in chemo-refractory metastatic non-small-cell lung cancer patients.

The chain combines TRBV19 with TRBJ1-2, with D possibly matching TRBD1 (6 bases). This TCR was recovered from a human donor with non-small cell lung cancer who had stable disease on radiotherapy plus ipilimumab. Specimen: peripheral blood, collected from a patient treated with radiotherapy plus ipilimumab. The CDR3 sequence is CASRNSGGGPYGYTF. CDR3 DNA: TGTGCCAGTAGGAACTCGGGCGGGGGGCCCTATGGCTACACCTTC.